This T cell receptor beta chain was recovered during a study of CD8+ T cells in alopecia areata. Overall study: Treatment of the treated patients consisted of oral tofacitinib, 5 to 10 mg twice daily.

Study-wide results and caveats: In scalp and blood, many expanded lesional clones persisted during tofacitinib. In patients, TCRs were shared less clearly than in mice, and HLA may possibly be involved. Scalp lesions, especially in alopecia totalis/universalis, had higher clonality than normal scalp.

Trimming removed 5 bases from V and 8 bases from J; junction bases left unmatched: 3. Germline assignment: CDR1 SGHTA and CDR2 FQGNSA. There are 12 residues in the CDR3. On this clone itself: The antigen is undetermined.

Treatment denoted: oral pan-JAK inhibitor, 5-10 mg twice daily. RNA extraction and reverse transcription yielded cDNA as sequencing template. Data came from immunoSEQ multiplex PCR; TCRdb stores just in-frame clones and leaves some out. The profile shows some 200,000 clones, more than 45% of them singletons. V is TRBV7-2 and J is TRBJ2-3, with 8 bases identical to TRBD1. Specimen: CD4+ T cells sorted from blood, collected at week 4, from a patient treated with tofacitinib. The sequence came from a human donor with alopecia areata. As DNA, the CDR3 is TGTGCCAGCAGCACAGGGGGTGCTACGCAGTATTTT. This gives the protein CASSTGGATQYF. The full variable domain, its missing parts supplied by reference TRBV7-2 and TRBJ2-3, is GAGVSQSPSNKVTEKGKDVELRCDPISGHTALYWYRQSLGQGLEFLIYFQGNSAPDKSGLPSDRFSAERTGGSVSTLTIQRTQQEDSAVYLCASSTGGATQYFGPGTRLTVL.